The TCR beta chain under discussion was sequenced for a study of T cell repertoires in cytomegalovirus infection. The V gene's germline CDR1 is MNHEY and CDR2 SVGEGT. The CDR3 extends over 11 amino acids. V lost 5 bases and J lost 8, with 7 bases in between. TCRdb re-called the reads with MiXCR, one entry per CDR3 protein. The sample has about 740,000 distinct CDR3 sequences, around a third seen once. Comment on this clonotype: Its matching antigen is unknown.

The sequencing used cultured PBMCs, collected from culture after CMV antigen stimulation. The TCR comes from a human donor in good health (CMV status not recorded). Some clones in this sample may be carry-over from other donors' samples. The chain combines TRBV6-2 or TRBV6-3 with TRBJ2-1, with no clear D. CDR3 in amino acids: CASSIVYEQFF. CDR3 nucleotide sequence: TGTGCCAGCAGTATCGTCTATGAGCAGTTCTTC.